This paragraph reports one TCR beta chain. Germline V gene sequence: CDR1 MDHEN, CDR2 SYDVKM. The CDR3 covers 21 residues. V lost 2 bases and J lost 5; bases outside the gene matches: 22. The record originates from a study of T cell changes during pregnancy in multiple sclerosis. Clones were read by immunoSEQ multiplex PCR, and TCRdb kept only the in-frame ones, dropping some. Among approximately 92,000 clones listed, more than 85% were seen once. The clonotype was recovered from a female donor with multiple sclerosis, enrolled in a pregnancy study. This rearrangement joins TRBV28 to TRBJ2-3; 10 bases agree with TRBD2. Sequencing used peripheral blood, obtained in the first trimester of pregnancy. CDR3 region: CASSLLGGRAASGSSIDTQYF. CDR3 coding DNA: TGTGCCAGCAGTTTACTGGGTGGCAGGGCGGCTAGCGGGAGTAGTATAGATACGCAGTATTTT.